Listed here are 2 T cell receptor beta chains from one sample, sequenced in a study of blood T cell repertoires in COVID-19. The protocol was immunoSEQ multiplex PCR, while the TCRdb copy is restricted to in-frame clones and leaves out a portion. Among about 88,000 clones listed, roughly 84% were seen once. The sample was peripheral blood. The receptors originated from a woman in her 70s with acute or convalescent COVID-19.

The chain links TRBV6-1 to TRBJ1-2, with 8 bases fitting TRBD1. Germline values: CDR1 MNHNS, CDR2 SASEGT. This CDR3 has 13 residues. V lost 3 bases, J lost 8 bases, and 5 bases stayed unmatched. Written as DNA, the CDR3 is TGTGCCAGCAGTGAGGGACAGGCTGCCGGCTACACCTTC. Protein sequence: CASSEGQAAGYTF.

With regard to this clone: No DNA is shown, since the ends of the CDR3 on it are uncertain; the CDR3 is the one TCRdb lists. This chain joins TRBV3-1 (or the pseudogene TRBV3-2) and TRBJ2-5; TRBD2, the table's D call, lacks a check against the DNA. The CDR3 comprises 15 residues, both ends counted. Germline CDR1 is LGHDT and CDR2 is YNNKEL (reference sequence). The chain's CDR3 is CASSQEGLRAGTQYF.